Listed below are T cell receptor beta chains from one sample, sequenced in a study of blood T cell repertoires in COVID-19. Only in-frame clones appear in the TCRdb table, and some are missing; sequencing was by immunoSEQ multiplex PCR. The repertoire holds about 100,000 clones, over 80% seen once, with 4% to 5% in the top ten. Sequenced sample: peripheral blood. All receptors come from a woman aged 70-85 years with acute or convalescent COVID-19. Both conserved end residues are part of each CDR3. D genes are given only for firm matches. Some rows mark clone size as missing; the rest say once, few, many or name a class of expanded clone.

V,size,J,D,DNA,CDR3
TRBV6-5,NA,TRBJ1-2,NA,TGTGCCAGCAGGACTCAAACGGGCTATGGCTACACCTTC,CASRTQTGYGYTF
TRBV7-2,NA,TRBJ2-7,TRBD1,TGTGCCAGCAGCTTAGCGGGACAGGGTTCCTACGAGCAGTACTTC,CASSLAGQGSYEQYF
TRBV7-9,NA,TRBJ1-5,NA,TGTGCCACCGCGGGGGGAAATCAGCCCCAGCATTTT,CATAGGNQPQHF
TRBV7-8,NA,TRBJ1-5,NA,TGTGCCAGCAGCCCAGGGTCTCATAGCAATCAGCCCCAGCATTTT,CASSPGSHSNQPQHF
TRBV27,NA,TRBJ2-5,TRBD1,TGTGCCAGCAGTTTATTGGGACAGGGCTTACAAGAGACCCAGTACTTC,CASSLLGQGLQETQYF
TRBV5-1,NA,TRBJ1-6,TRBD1,TGCGCCAGCAGCCCCGGGACAGGGAGCTCTAGTTCACCCCTCCACTTT,CASSPGTGSSSSPLHF
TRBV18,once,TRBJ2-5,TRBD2,TGTGCCAGCTCACCACCGACTAGCCTCGGGGAGACCCAGTACTTC,CASSPPTSLGETQYF
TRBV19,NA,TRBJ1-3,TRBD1,TGTGCCAGTAGTATCGGGACAGCCCGCTCTGGAAACACCATATATTTT,CASSIGTARSGNTIYF
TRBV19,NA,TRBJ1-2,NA,TGTGCCAGTAGTAACGACAGGACCTATGGCTACACCTTC,CASSNDRTYGYTF
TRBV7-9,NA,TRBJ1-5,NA,TGTGCCAGCAGCCCAAGGACAGTGAATCAGCCCCAGCATTTT,CASSPRTVNQPQHF